This T cell receptor beta chain was retrieved from a study of blood T cell repertoires in COVID-19. Study at large: Specimens from acute and convalescent COVID-19 originated in the United States, Italy and Spain. Sample material is recorded as cDNA or gDNA derived from T cells, B-cell-depleted T cells, or PBMCs.

In the original analysis: Reference gene primer amplification gave nucleated cell count estimates. Produced via immunoSEQ multiplex PCR; TCRdb's table is partial and in-frame only. Clonal size and the V and J genes are those of that table, whereas D and trimming came from the DNA. The table lists tens of thousands of clones, roughly 80% of them singletons. This clone has more than one count but fewer than ten. This sequence originates from a woman aged 80 or over with active or convalescent COVID-19. The sequenced sample was peripheral blood.

CDR3 region: CASSLWDRYSYNEQFF. CDR3 DNA sequence: TGTGCCAGCAGCTTGTGGGACAGGTACTCCTACAATGAGCAGTTCTTC. This rearrangement joins TRBV5-6 to TRBJ2-1; 8 bases map to TRBD1. The CDR3 is made up of 16 amino acids. Germline trimming cut 1 base from V and 0 bases from J; bases unmatched to any gene: 3. Germline CDR1 is SGHDT and CDR2 is YYEEEE.